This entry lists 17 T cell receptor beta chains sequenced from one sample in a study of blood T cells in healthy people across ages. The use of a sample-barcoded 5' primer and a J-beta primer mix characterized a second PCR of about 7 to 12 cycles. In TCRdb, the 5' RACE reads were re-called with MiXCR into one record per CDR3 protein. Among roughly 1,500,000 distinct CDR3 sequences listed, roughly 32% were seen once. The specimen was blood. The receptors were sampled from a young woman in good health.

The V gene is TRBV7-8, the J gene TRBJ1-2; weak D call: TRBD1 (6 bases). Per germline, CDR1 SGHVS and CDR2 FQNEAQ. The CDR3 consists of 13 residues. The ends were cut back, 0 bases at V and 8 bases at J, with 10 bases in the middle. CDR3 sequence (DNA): TGTGCCAGCAGCTTAGCGACAGGAACGGGCTACACCTTC. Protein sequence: CASSLATGTGYTF.

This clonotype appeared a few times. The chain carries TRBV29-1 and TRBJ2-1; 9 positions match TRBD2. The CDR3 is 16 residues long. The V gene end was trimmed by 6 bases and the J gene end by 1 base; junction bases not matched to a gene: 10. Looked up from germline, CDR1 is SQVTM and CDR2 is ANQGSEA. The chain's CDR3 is CSVGGLAPQSYNEQFF. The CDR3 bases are TGCAGCGTGGGGGGACTAGCTCCTCAATCCTACAATGAGCAGTTCTTC.

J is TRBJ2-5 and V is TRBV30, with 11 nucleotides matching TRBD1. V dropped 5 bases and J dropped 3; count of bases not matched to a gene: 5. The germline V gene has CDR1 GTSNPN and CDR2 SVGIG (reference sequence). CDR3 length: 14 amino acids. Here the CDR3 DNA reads TGTGCCTGGGGCAGGGACAGGGGGGAAGAGACCCAGTACTTC. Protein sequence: CAWGRDRGEETQYF.

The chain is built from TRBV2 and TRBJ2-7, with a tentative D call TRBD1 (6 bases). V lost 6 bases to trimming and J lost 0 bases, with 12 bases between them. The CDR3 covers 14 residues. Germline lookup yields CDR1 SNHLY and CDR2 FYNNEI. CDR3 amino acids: CASRVGDISYEQYF. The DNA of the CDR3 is TGTGCCAGCAGGGTGGGGGACATCTCCTACGAGCAGTACTTC.

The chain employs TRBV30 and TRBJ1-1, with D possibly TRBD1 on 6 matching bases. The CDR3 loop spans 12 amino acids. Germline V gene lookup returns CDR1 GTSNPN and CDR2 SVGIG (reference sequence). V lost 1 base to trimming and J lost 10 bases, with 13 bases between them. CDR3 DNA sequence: TGTGCCTGGAGTGAACGGGGAGGGGGAGCTTTCTTT. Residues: CAWSERGGGAFF. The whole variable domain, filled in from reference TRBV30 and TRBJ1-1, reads SQTIHQWPATLVQPVGSPLSLECTVEGTSNPNLYWYRQAAGRGLQLLFYSVGIGQISSEVPQNLSASRPQDRQFILSSKKLLLSDSGFYLCAWSERGGGAFFGQGTRLTVV.

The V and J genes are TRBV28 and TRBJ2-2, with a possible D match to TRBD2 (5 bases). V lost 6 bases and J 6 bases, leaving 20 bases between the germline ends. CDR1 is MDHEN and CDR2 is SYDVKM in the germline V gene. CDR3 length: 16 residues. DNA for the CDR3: TGTGCCAGCAGATTAGCGATGGGCGTCCCCCCCGGGGAGCTGTTTTTT. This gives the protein CASRLAMGVPPGELFF.

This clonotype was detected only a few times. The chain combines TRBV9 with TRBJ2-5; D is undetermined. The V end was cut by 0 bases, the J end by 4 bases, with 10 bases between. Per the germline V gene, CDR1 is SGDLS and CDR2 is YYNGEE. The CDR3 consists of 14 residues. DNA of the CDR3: TGTGCCAGCAGCGTAGGGGTAGGGCGAGAGACCCAGTACTTC. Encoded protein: CASSVGVGRETQYF.

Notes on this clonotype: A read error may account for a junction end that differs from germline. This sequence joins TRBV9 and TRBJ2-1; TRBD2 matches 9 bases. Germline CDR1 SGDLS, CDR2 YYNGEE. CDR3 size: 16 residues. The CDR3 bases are TGTGCCAGCAGCGTAGGGGGACTAGCTACCTACAATAAGCAGTTCTTC. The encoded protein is CASSVGGLATYNKQFF. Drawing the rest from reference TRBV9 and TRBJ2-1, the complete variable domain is DSGVTQTPKHLITATGQRVTLRCSPRSGDLSVYWYQQSLDQGLQFLIQYYNGEERAKGNILERFSAQQFPDLHSELNLSSLELGDSALYFCASSVGGLATYNKQFFGPGTRLTVL.

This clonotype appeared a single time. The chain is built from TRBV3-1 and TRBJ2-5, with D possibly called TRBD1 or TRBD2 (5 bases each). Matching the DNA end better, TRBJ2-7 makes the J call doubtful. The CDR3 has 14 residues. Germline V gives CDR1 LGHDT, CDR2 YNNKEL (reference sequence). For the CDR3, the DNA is TGTGCCAGCAGTCCGGGACCAGTTCTACGCGAGCAGTACTTC. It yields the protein CASSPGPVLREQYF.

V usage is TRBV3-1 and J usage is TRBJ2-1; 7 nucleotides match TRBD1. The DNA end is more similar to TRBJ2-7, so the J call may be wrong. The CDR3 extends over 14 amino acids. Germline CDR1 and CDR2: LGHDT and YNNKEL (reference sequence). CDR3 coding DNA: TGTGCCAGCAGCCTCAGGGGGATAGGGGACGAGCAGTACTTC. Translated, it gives CASSLRGIGDEQYF.

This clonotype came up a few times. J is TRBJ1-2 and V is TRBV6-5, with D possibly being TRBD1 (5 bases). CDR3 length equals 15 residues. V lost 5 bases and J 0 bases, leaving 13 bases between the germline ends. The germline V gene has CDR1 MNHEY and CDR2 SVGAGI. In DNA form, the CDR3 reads TGTGCCAGCAGTGACCTGGGGGGACCTAACTATGGCTACACCTTC. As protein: CASSDLGGPNYGYTF.

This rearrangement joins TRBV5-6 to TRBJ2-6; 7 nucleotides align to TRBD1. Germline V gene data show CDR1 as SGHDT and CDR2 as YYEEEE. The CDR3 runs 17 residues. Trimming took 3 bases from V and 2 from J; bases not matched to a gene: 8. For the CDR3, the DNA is TGTGCCAGCAGCTGGAAGCCGACAGGGACTGGGGCCAACGTCCTGACTTTC. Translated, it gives CASSWKPTGTGANVLTF.

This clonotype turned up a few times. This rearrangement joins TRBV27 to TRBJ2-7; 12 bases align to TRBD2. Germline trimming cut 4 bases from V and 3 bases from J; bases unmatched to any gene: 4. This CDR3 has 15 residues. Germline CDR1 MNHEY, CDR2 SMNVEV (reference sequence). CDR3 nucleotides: TGTGCCAGCAGTTCTAGCGGGAGGGCCGTCTACGAGCAGTACTTC. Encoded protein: CASSSSGRAVYEQYF.

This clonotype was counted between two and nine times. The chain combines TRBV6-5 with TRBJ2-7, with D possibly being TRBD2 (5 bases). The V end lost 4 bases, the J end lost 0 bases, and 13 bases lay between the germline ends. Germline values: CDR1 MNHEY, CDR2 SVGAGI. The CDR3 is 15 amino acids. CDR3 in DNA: TGTGCCAGCAGTTCCATTGGGAGTTACTCCTACGAGCAGTACTTC. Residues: CASSSIGSYSYEQYF.

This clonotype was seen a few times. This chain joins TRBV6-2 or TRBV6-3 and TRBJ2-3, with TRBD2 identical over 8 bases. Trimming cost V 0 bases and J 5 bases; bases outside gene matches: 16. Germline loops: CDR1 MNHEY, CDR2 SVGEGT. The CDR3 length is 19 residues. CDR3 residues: CASSYSPRGSGRWKDTQYF. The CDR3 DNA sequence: TGTGCCAGCAGTTACTCGCCCCGGGGCAGCGGGAGATGGAAAGATACGCAGTATTTT.

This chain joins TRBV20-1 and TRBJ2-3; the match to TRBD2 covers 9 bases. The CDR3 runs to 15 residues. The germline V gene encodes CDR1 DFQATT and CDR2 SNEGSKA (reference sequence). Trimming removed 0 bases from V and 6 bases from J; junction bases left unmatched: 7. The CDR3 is CSARDLAGGPDTQYF. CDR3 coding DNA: TGCAGTGCTAGAGATCTTGCGGGAGGGCCCGATACGCAGTATTTT.

The CDR3, as DNA: TGTGCCAGCAGTTTACGACCACCACTCCTATACAATGAGCAGTTCTTC. This gives the protein CASSLRPPLLYNEQFF. J is TRBJ2-7 and V is TRBV28; D not resolved. TRBJ2-1 explains the end of the DNA better; the J call may be wrong. The CDR3 length is 16 residues. The germline V gene has CDR1 MDHEN and CDR2 SYDVKM.